Each of the 12 T cell receptor beta chains below was sequenced from the same sample in a study of blood T cell repertoires in COVID-19. Sequenced by immunoSEQ multiplex PCR; TCRdb stores in-frame clones only, minus some. The sample has 150,000 to 200,000 clones, 80% to 85% seen once; the top ten hold about 3.3%. Sequenced input: PBMCs or T cells enriched from blood (not recorded which). Source of these receptors: a woman younger than 45 who had been exposed to COVID-19.

V usage is TRBV2 and J usage is TRBJ1-6; D not certain. The CDR3 is made up of 14 amino acids. The germline gives CDR1 SNHLY, CDR2 FYNNEI. Trimming took 8 bases from V and 0 from J, leaving 8 bases between them. CDR3: CASVASSYNSPLHF. The CDR3 coding sequence is TGTGCCAGCGTGGCCAGCTCCTATAATTCACCCCTCCACTTT.

This rearrangement joins TRBV3-1 (or the pseudogene TRBV3-2) to TRBJ1-1; TRBD1 agrees at 7 bases. This CDR3 has 11 residues. With 1 base clipped from V and 13 bases from J, the junction kept 3 bases outside the gene matches. The germline gives CDR1 LGHDT, CDR2 YNNKEL (reference sequence). CDR3 nucleotides: TGTGCCAGCAGCCAAGCCCAGGGGGTTTTCTTT. It is translated as CASSQAQGVFF.

The chain employs TRBV29-1 and TRBJ1-2; D not resolved. The CDR3 extends over 12 amino acids. Germline CDR1 is SQVTM and CDR2 is ANQGSEA. V lost 3 bases and J 4 bases, leaving 9 bases between the germline ends. The CDR3 region has the DNA TGCAGCGTTGACCTTAATTTCTATGGCTACACCTTC. This gives the protein CSVDLNFYGYTF.

J is TRBJ2-1 and V is TRBV4-3, with D possibly TRBD2 on 6 matching bases. The V end lost 0 bases, the J end lost 1 base, and 10 bases lay between the germline ends. This CDR3 contains 16 residues. CDR1 and CDR2 from the germline V gene are LGHNA and YSLEER. Written as DNA, the CDR3 is TGCGCCAGCAGCCAAGAGTTGGGGGGTTCCTACAATGAGCAGTTCTTC. Residues: CASSQELGGSYNEQFF.

The CDR3 DNA is TGTGCCAGCAGCTTAGGGGGGGGAGGATCGTATGGCTACACCTTC. This gives the protein CASSLGGGGSYGYTF. V and J are TRBV7-2 and TRBJ1-2; tentative D call: TRBD1 (5 bases). CDR3 length: 15 amino acids. CDR1 and CDR2 (germline): SGHTA, FQGNSA. The V and J ends lost 1 base and 5 bases respectively, with 14 bases between them.

The chain uses TRBV28 and TRBJ2-7, with 8 bases lining up with TRBD2. Looked up from germline, CDR1 is MDHEN and CDR2 is SYDVKM. V lost 2 bases and J lost 7; bases outside the gene matches: 10. This CDR3 is built from 15 residues. The CDR3 region is CASSLRTGGPGEQYF. The DNA for the CDR3 is TGTGCCAGCAGTTTACGAACGGGGGGGCCGGGGGAGCAGTACTTC.

The chain links TRBV7-2 to TRBJ1-2, with TRBD1 matching over 7 bases. The CDR3 sequence is 15 residues long. The V gene's germline CDR1 is SGHTA and CDR2 FQGNSA. Unmatched junction bases numbered 9, after V lost 5 bases and J lost 3 bases. The CDR3 DNA is TGTGCCAGCAGCCCCCCCGGACAGGTTCACTATGGCTACACCTTC. Protein: CASSPPGQVHYGYTF.

The rearrangement uses TRBV6-2 or TRBV6-3 and TRBJ2-1; D is undetermined. Trimming took 0 bases from V and 2 from J, leaving 2 bases between them. The germline V gene encodes CDR1 MNHEY and CDR2 SVGEGT. The CDR3 is made up of 13 amino acids. The CDR3 nucleotides read TGTGCCAGCAGTTACTCCGCCTACAATGAGCAGTTCTTC. As protein: CASSYSAYNEQFF.

This chain connects TRBV10-3 to TRBJ1-2; 9 bases are a match to TRBD1. Trimming removed 5 bases from V and 11 bases from J; junction bases left unmatched: 6. Germline V CDR1 and CDR2: ENHRY, SYGVKD. There are 12 residues in the CDR3. This chain's CDR3 is CAISRTGDVYTF. As DNA, the CDR3 is TGTGCCATCAGTAGGACAGGGGATGTGTACACCTTC.

The chain recombines TRBV6-1 with TRBJ2-1; weak D call: TRBD1 (6 bases). Germline loops: CDR1 MNHNS, CDR2 SASEGT. The CDR3 length is 15 residues. Deletions cut 1 base from V and 4 bases from J, with 11 bases between. CDR3 in amino acids: CASSEDRAGYNEQFF. The CDR3 nucleotides read TGTGCCAGCAGTGAAGACAGGGCGGGTTACAATGAGCAGTTCTTC.

The genes are TRBV4-1 and TRBJ2-7, with D perhaps matching TRBD1 (6 bases). CDR1 and CDR2 (germline): MGHRA, YSYEKL. The CDR3 is made up of 16 amino acids. Trimming took off 0 bases at V and 2 bases at J, with 14 bases between the two ends. The CDR3 sequence is CASSQDRGMAPYEQYF. DNA for the CDR3: TGCGCCAGCAGCCAAGATAGGGGGATGGCACCCTACGAGCAGTACTTC.

V and J are TRBV7-8 and TRBJ1-4, with a possible D match to TRBD1 (6 bases). The V end lost 0 bases, the J end lost 6 bases, and 11 bases lay between the germline ends. CDR3 length: 15 residues. Per germline, CDR1 SGHVS and CDR2 FQNEAQ. The CDR3 coding sequence is TGTGCCAGCAGCTTAGCAGGGGGAATCGATGAAAAACTGTTTTTT. Translating it yields CASSLAGGIDEKLFF.